This TCR beta chain originates from a study of blood T cells in healthy people across ages. From germline, CDR1 is MGHRA and CDR2 YSYEKL. The ends were cut back, 1 base at V and 6 bases at J, with 13 bases in the middle. The length of the CDR3 is 15 residues. Then a second PCR, running roughly 7 to 11 cycles, was carried out with a sample-barcoded 5' primer and a J-beta primer mix. TCRdb re-analysed the 5' RACE reads in MiXCR, keeping a single row per CDR3 protein. The sample has around 800,000 distinct CDR3 sequences; roughly 26% are singletons. This sample also belongs to another study, concerning T cells of mothers and their children. That paper adds: Samples came from a few healthy Caucasian mothers and their six children.

The rearrangement uses TRBV4-1 and TRBJ1-5; no firm D call. This sequence originates from a boy between 10 and 17 years old in good health. Sequences were obtained from blood. The CDR3 bases are TGCGCCAGCAGCCAAGGTCCGGTCATCAGTCAGCCCCAGCATTTT. Translation gives CASSQGPVISQPQHF.